This T cell receptor (beta chain) was documented in a study of shared clonotypes between healthy human individuals. Study-level results: Only a few donors were included, so the genetic and exposure-history diversity represented was limited. Non-shared clonotypes displayed generation probabilities falling below those of clonotypes present in all four donors.

With 4 bases removed from V and 7 bases from J, the gap between germline ends came to 18 bases. This CDR3 contains 15 residues. The germline V gene has CDR1 SGDLS and CDR2 YYNGEE. Libraries were prepared by immunoSEQ multiplex PCR; TCRdb keeps only in-frame clonotypes and omits some of them. The sample contains under 550,000 clones, less than 96% of which appear only once. Remarks on this clone: Its antigen remains unknown.

This clonotype was obtained from a woman under 40 in good health. The chain is built from TRBV9 and TRBJ2-4; either TRBD1 or TRBD2 may fit D (7 bases each). The source material was naive CD4+ T cells sorted from blood. Subset in this sample: CD45RA+ positively selected. DNA for the CDR3: TGTGCCAGCAGCCCAGTGGGAGGGGGCACGAACATTCAGTACTTC. It codes for CASSPVGGGTNIQYF. Complete variable domain (other parts from reference TRBV9 and TRBJ2-4): DSGVTQTPKHLITATGQRVTLRCSPRSGDLSVYWYQQSLDQGLQFLIQYYNGEERAKGNILERFSAQQFPDLHSELNLSSLELGDSALYFCASSPVGGGTNIQYFGAGTRLSVL.